This T cell receptor (beta chain) was captured in a study of blood T cell repertoires in COVID-19. Clones were read by immunoSEQ multiplex PCR, and TCRdb kept only the in-frame ones, dropping some. Among approximately 270,000 clones listed, under 90% were seen once. Germline V gene lookup returns CDR1 KGHSH and CDR2 LQKENI. The CDR3 runs to 15 residues. Trimming left V 0 bases short and J 0 bases short, with 8 bases between. This clone was seen a single time. Sequencing was performed on PBMCs or T cells enriched from blood (not recorded which). The V and J genes are TRBV18 and TRBJ1-1, with D tentatively TRBD1 (5 bases). This TCR was sampled from a man aged 40-49 years who had recovered from COVID-19. In DNA form, the CDR3 reads TGTGCCAGCTCACCACCGGACATTTTGAACACTGAAGCTTTCTTT. It encodes CASSPPDILNTEAFF. Using reference TRBV18 and TRBJ1-1 for the parts outside the CDR3, the full variable domain is NAGVMQNPRHLVRRRGQEARLRCSPMKGHSHVYWYRQLPEEGLKFMVYLQKENIIDESGMPKERFSAEFPKEGPSILRIQQVVRGDSAAYFCASSPPDILNTEAFFGQGTRLTVV.